This T cell receptor beta chain originates from a study of OX40 agonist ivuxolimab in advanced cancers. Overall study: The patients received agonistic anti-OX40 (CD134) antibody ivuxolimab. Among those enrolled, mean age was approximately 62 years (range roughly 23 to 90) and 75% to 85% were male. Study-wide results and caveats: Antigen specificity of clonally expanded peripheral T cells was not established. There was clonal expansion of CD4+ and CD8+ blood T cells by week 6 at 0.1 to 3.0 mg/kg.

TCRdb keeps only in-frame clones here, not all; method: immunoSEQ multiplex PCR. The data show over 50,000 clones, 86% seen once. As regards this clone: Its antigen is not known.

The clonotype comes from an adult with an advanced solid tumor such as melanoma, head and neck, liver or kidney cancer. Sequenced material: CD4+ or CD8+ T cells sorted from blood, taken in a trial of the OX40 agonist ivuxolimab.

DNA for the CDR3: TGTGCCAGCAGCTTAGCTATGAAGACCCTCCTCTACAATGAGCAGTTCTTC. As protein: CASSLAMKTLLYNEQFF. V is TRBV11-2 and J is TRBJ2-1; D is uncertain. V was shortened by 1 base and J by 3 bases, with 16 bases between the two germline ends. The CDR3 is 17 residues long. Germline V CDR1 and CDR2: SGHAT, FQNNGV.